This entry is about one TCR beta chain. What it recognizes is unknown. In the naive CD8 group, cells lacked CD45RO and were positively selected for CCR7, so terminally differentiated effector memory CD45RA+ cells were left out. This specimen belongs to a study of shared clonotypes between healthy human individuals. Broader study findings: Memory subsets had estimated richness that was generally smaller than that of naive subsets.

The CDR3 runs 14 residues. With 6 bases removed from V and 0 bases from J, the gap between germline ends came to 9 bases. Germline lookup yields CDR1 SNHLY and CDR2 FYNNEI. Measured with immunoSEQ multiplex PCR; TCRdb has only the in-frame clones, and not every one. The table records around 2.1 million clones, roughly 91% of them present only once. The source of this sequence is a man aged 18 to 30 in good health. Some clones in this sample may be carry-over from other donors' samples. The J gene is TRBJ1-5, the V gene TRBV2; D gene unclear. The sample comprised naive CD8+ T cells from PBMCs. The CDR3 here is CASSDTSSNQPQHF. The DNA of the CDR3 is TGTGCCAGCAGCGACACTTCTAGCAATCAGCCCCAGCATTTT.